These T cell receptor beta chains were read from a single sample in a study of identical twins. MiXCR, run by TCRdb on the 5' RACE reads, gives a single entry per CDR3 protein. The sample lists hundreds of thousands of distinct CDR3 sequences, 21% seen once, with 4% to 4.5% in the top ten. These data also formed part of another study, on T cells expressing NK-cell markers.

Sequences were obtained from PBMCs. Receptor source: a young woman in good health. The CDR3 runs from the conserved cysteine through the conserved F or W. D genes are given only for firm matches. The size of a clone is reported for some rows only, either as once, few or many, or as a class for expanded clones.

J gene | clone size | CDR3 length | V gene | D gene | CDR3 protein | CDR3 DNA
TRBJ2-7 | few | 13 | TRBV20-1 | TRBD2 | CSAGGSGSYEQYF | TGCAGTGCCGGGGGTAGCGGGAGCTACGAGCAGTACTTC
TRBJ1-6 | . | 14 | TRBV5-1 | . | CASSIGQPNSPLHF | TGCGCCAGCTCCATCGGACAACCCAATTCACCCCTCCACTTT
TRBJ2-1 | many | 14 | TRBV6-2/TRBV6-3 | . | CASVIPGPHNEQFF | TGTGCCAGCGTAATACCGGGTCCCCACAATGAGCAGTTCTTC
TRBJ2-2 | . | 15 | TRBV6-1 | . | CASQPTGGITGELFF | TGTGCCAGCCAGCCGACAGGTGGGATCACCGGGGAGCTGTTTTTT
TRBJ2-2 | . | 15 | TRBV5-4 | TRBD2 | CASSSIRGGTGELFF | TGTGCCAGCAGCTCAATCCGGGGGGGCACCGGGGAGCTGTTTTTT
TRBJ2-7 | . | 17 | TRBV7-8 | TRBD1 | CASSLVGDRAGRGEQYF | TGTGCCAGCAGCTTAGTGGGAGACAGGGCTGGAAGAGGCGAGCAGTACTTC
TRBJ2-7 | few | 14 | TRBV6-5 | . | CASSYLGPGSEQYF | TGTGCCAGCAGTTACTTGGGGCCTGGAAGTGAGCAGTACTTC
TRBJ1-2 | few | 13 | TRBV29-1 | TRBD1 | CSGGDRRDYGYTF | TGCAGCGGGGGGGACAGAAGGGACTATGGCTACACCTTC
TRBJ1-6 | once | 14 | TRBV4-2 | . | CASSHPGGASPLHF | TGTGCCAGCAGCCACCCCGGTGGGGCTTCACCCCTCCACTTT
TRBJ1-1 | . | 13 | TRBV11-2 | TRBD1 | CASRETGGTEAFF | TGTGCCAGCAGAGAAACAGGGGGGACTGAAGCTTTCTTT
TRBJ1-5 | few | 14 | TRBV20-1 | . | CSARRQASNQPQHF | TGCAGTGCGCGAAGACAGGCTAGCAATCAGCCCCAGCATTTT
TRBJ2-3 | . | 15 | TRBV5-1 | . | CASRRAPPITDTQYF | TGCGCCAGCAGAAGGGCACCCCCCATCACAGATACGCAGTATTTT
TRBJ2-7 | many | 15 | TRBV12-3/TRBV12-4 | TRBD2 | CASSPRTSGDYEQYF | TGTGCCAGCAGTCCCAGGACTAGCGGGGACTACGAGCAGTACTTC
TRBJ2-3 | few | 14 | TRBV7-9 | TRBD1 | CASSRQGSTDTQYF | TGTGCCAGCAGCCGACAGGGTAGCACAGATACGCAGTATTTT
TRBJ2-7 | . | 11 | TRBV10-2 | . | CASTEDYEQYF | TGCGCCAGCACTGAGGACTACGAGCAGTACTTC
TRBJ2-3 | . | 18 | TRBV15 | . | CATSRGVRGESSTDTQYF | TGTGCCACCAGCAGAGGGGTTCGGGGCGAGTCTAGCACAGATACGCAGTATTTT
TRBJ2-7 | few | 14 | TRBV10-3 | . | CAISESARGYEQYF | TGTGCCATCAGTGAGTCTGCCAGGGGATACGAGCAGTACTTC
TRBJ2-7 | many | 13 | TRBV7-9 | . | CASSLGAATKQYF | TGTGCCAGCAGCTTAGGGGCAGCAACCAAGCAGTACTTC
TRBJ2-2 | . | 14 | TRBV29-1 | . | CSVRRLANTGELFF | TGCAGCGTTCGGAGACTAGCGAACACCGGGGAGCTGTTTTTT
TRBJ2-7 | . | 14 | TRBV3-1 | . | CASSHQPGGYEQYF | TGTGCCAGCAGCCACCAGCCCGGGGGCTACGAGCAGTACTTC
TRBJ1-1 | . | 13 | TRBV29-1 | . | CSVGDTPNIEAFF | TGCAGCGTTGGGGACACTCCGAACATTGAAGCTTTCTTT
TRBJ2-2 | . | 15 | TRBV5-1 | TRBD2 | CASSPGTMGTGELFF | TGCGCCAGCAGCCCCGGGACTATGGGCACCGGGGAGCTGTTTTTT
TRBJ2-1 | few | 15 | TRBV27 | . | CASNQRQSSYNEQFF | TGTGCCAGCAATCAAAGACAGAGCTCCTACAATGAGCAGTTCTTC
TRBJ2-5 | few | 12 | TRBV12-3/TRBV12-4 | . | CASSFPEETQYF | TGTGCCAGCAGTTTCCCGGAAGAGACCCAGTACTTC
TRBJ2-7 | . | 14 | TRBV2 | . | CASSLGVGSGEQYF | TGTGCCAGCAGTTTGGGGGTAGGGTCCGGCGAGCAGTACTTC
TRBJ2-3 | many | 17 | TRBV7-8 | . | CASSYPGLHPNGDTQYF | TGTGCCAGCAGCTACCCGGGACTGCACCCTAATGGAGATACGCAGTATTTT
TRBJ1-1 | few | 10 | TRBV20-1 | . | CSLTGSEAFF | TGCTCGCTAACAGGTTCTGAAGCTTTCTTT
TRBJ2-2 | . | 13 | TRBV24-1 | . | CATSDPPAGELFF | TGTGCCACCAGTGATCCTCCGGCCGGGGAGCTGTTTTTT
TRBJ1-2 | many | 15 | TRBV18 | TRBD1 | CASSQPGQGFYGYTF | TGTGCCAGCTCACAGCCGGGACAGGGATTCTATGGCTACACCTTC
TRBJ2-1 | few | 12 | TRBV6-5 | . | CASSPNHNEQFF | TGTGCCAGCAGTCCAAACCACAATGAGCAGTTCTTC
TRBJ1-1 | many | 16 | TRBV5-4 | . | CASSLQGSLPQATPFF | TGTGCCAGCAGCTTACAGGGATCCCTTCCCCAGGCAACCCCTTTCTTT
TRBJ2-2 | . | 16 | TRBV7-2 | . | CASSFSTTSGTGELFF | TGTGCCAGCAGCTTCAGCACGACTAGTGGCACCGGGGAGCTGTTTTTT
TRBJ2-7 | . | 10 | TRBV21-1 | . | CASSWREQYF | TGTGCCAGCAGCTGGCGTGAGCAGTACTTC
TRBJ1-2 | few | 13 | TRBV5-6 | . | CASSLMQDYGYTF | TGTGCCAGCAGCTTGATGCAGGACTATGGCTACACCTTC
TRBJ2-7 | . | 15 | TRBV5-1 | . | CASSSGVSSSYEQYF | TGCGCCAGCAGTTCAGGGGTGAGTTCGAGCTACGAGCAGTACTTC
TRBJ1-6 | many | 14 | TRBV6-5 | . | CASSYVRQNSPLHF | TGTGCCAGCAGTTACGTCAGACAGAATTCACCCCTCCACTTT
TRBJ1-2 | few | 15 | TRBV6-5 | TRBD1 | CASKLTGGLYYGYTF | TGTGCCAGCAAGTTGACAGGGGGCCTTTACTATGGCTACACCTTC